Below are 9 T cell receptor beta chains sequenced from a single sample in a study of blood T cell repertoires in COVID-19. The data were produced by immunoSEQ multiplex PCR, yet TCRdb's version contains in-frame clones alone and is incomplete. The top ten hold under 2% of the sample, which has under 250,000 clones, 80% to 90% seen once. Material for sequencing was PBMCs or T cells enriched from blood (not recorded which). The source is a man aged 40-55 years who had recovered from COVID-19.

The chain joins TRBV28 to TRBJ2-1, with 12 bases lining up with TRBD2. The CDR3 has 14 residues. The germline V gene encodes CDR1 MDHEN and CDR2 SYDVKM. The junction had 2 bases not matched to a gene; V was cut back by 3 bases and J by 8 bases. The CDR3 reads CASSFPSGGDEQFF. The CDR3 DNA follows: TGTGCCAGCAGTTTCCCTAGCGGGGGGGATGAGCAGTTCTTC.

The rearrangement links TRBV7-9 to TRBJ2-1; a possible D gene is TRBD2 (5 bases). V was clipped by 5 bases and J by 0 bases, with 14 bases between them. In germline, CDR1 is SEHNR, CDR2 FQNEAQ (reference sequence). CDR3 size: 16 residues. The CDR3 sequence is CASSKGGASSYNEQFF. For the CDR3, the DNA is TGTGCCAGCAGCAAAGGAGGTGCGAGCTCCTACAATGAGCAGTTCTTC.

The gene calls are TRBV5-4 and TRBJ2-6, with 7 bases that match TRBD2. Germline V gene sequence: CDR1 SGHNT, CDR2 YYREEE (reference sequence). With V trimmed by 4 bases and J by 7 bases, 11 bases remained unmatched. The CDR3 sequence is 16 residues long. The DNA of the CDR3 is TGTGCCAGCAGCCCCGGCGGGGGTCGGGGAGCCAACGTCCTGACTTTC. This sequence encodes CASSPGGGRGANVLTF.

V is TRBV18 and J is TRBJ2-1; 9 bases agree with TRBD2. CDR1 KGHSH and CDR2 LQKENI come from the germline V gene. The CDR3 runs to 14 residues. The ends lost 5 bases at V and 9 bases at J; junction bases unmatched: 8. CDR3 nucleotide sequence: TGTGCCAGCTCAACCAGCGGGGGGTTGGGTGAGCAGTTCTTC. Residues: CASSTSGGLGEQFF.

Only one count was recorded for this clone. CDR3 nucleotides: TGCGCCAGCAGCCAAGCCGGTAGAGCCCTTAGTGGCTACACCTTC. The encoded protein is CASSQAGRALSGYTF. The chain employs TRBV4-1 and TRBJ1-2; no reliable D call. CDR3 length: 15 residues. The V end lost 1 base, the J end lost 7 bases, and 16 bases lay between the germline ends. Germline V gene lookup returns CDR1 MGHRA and CDR2 YSYEKL.

The chain recombines TRBV7-9 with TRBJ1-1; D unresolved. Germline CDR1 reads SEHNR; CDR2 reads FQNEAQ (reference sequence). V was shortened by 5 bases and J by 10 bases, with 14 bases between the two germline ends. The CDR3 is 12 amino acids. The CDR3 loop is CASSVQVYGAFF. The CDR3 DNA reads as TGTGCCAGCAGCGTCCAGGTATATGGAGCTTTCTTT.

The rearrangement joins TRBV7-9 to TRBJ1-4; 10 nucleotides agree with TRBD1. The CDR3 contains 16 residues. Germline CDR1 SEHNR, CDR2 FQNEAQ (reference sequence). V shed 5 bases, J shed 7 bases, and the junction held 10 bases outside the gene matches. DNA of the CDR3: TGTGCCAGCAGCCCACCGGGACAGGGGAGGAGTGAAAAACTGTTTTTT. It encodes CASSPPGQGRSEKLFF.

The rearrangement links TRBV15 to TRBJ1-2; possibly TRBD1 for D (6 bases). The CDR3 runs 15 residues. Germline V CDR1 and CDR2: LNHNV, YYDKDF (reference sequence). V lost 1 base and J lost 7, with 16 bases in between. This chain's CDR3 is CATSRGQAVFVGYTF. The CDR3 DNA sequence: TGTGCCACCAGCAGAGGACAGGCGGTATTCGTTGGCTACACCTTC.

The V call is TRBV19, the J call TRBJ1-5; a possible D gene is TRBD1 (6 bases). The CDR3 length is 15 residues. Germline V gives CDR1 LNHDA, CDR2 SQIVND (reference sequence). V lost 5 bases, J lost 7 bases, and 18 bases lay in between. CDR3 amino acids: CASSAQTGPRQPQHF. The CDR3 nucleotides read TGTGCCAGTAGTGCCCAGACAGGCCCCAGGCAGCCCCAGCATTTT.